These 14 T cell receptor beta chains were all obtained from the same sample, sequenced in a study of T cell responses to AZD1222 COVID-19 vaccine. Repertoires were generated with immunoSEQ multiplex PCR, while TCRdb's copy carries only in-frame clones and drops some. The sample has fewer than 120,000 clones, roughly 85% seen once. This material consisted of peripheral blood, taken on day 0 of AZD1222 vaccination. The receptors were sampled from an adult in good health.

The chain has TRBV6-5 and TRBJ1-4; tentatively, D is TRBD1 (5 bases). V was clipped by 9 bases and J by 8 bases, with 13 bases between them. This CDR3 is built from 12 residues. Looked up from germline, CDR1 is MNHEY and CDR2 is SVGAGI. CDR3: CASMGRGEKLFF. CDR3 DNA: TGTGCCAGTATGGGGCGAGGGGAAAAACTGTTTTTT.

The chain employs TRBV5-1 and TRBJ2-3, with D possibly being TRBD2 (5 bases). CDR1 and CDR2 from the germline V gene are SGHRS and YFSETQ. CDR3 length equals 14 residues. Trimming stripped 0 bases from V and 2 bases from J, with 7 bases between. DNA for the CDR3: TGCGCCAGCAGCTTGGGGACTCCCACAGATACGCAGTATTTT. This sequence encodes CASSLGTPTDTQYF.

The V gene is TRBV7-9, the J gene TRBJ2-2; D not resolved. V was cut by 1 base and J by 4 bases, with 4 bases left in between. The CDR3 has 13 amino acids. From germline, CDR1 is SEHNR and CDR2 FQNEAQ (reference sequence). In DNA, the CDR3 is TGTGCCAGCAGCTTAGACATCACCGGGGAGCTGTTTTTT. Translating gives CASSLDITGELFF.

This clone was seen a handful of times. This chain links TRBV27 with TRBJ1-6; D is perhaps TRBD1 (5 bases). V lost 2 bases and J lost 5, with 16 bases in between. This CDR3 region has 17 residues. Germline V CDR1 and CDR2: MNHEY, SMNVEV (reference sequence). The DNA for the CDR3 is TGTGCCAGCAGTTTAATCCCCCAGGGACTTGATAATTCACCCCTCCACTTT. Its protein product is CASSLIPQGLDNSPLHF.

The chain links TRBV7-2 to TRBJ2-7, with a tentative D call TRBD2 (5 bases). CDR3 length equals 16 residues. Germline-derived CDR1 and CDR2 are SGHTA and FQGNSA. V gave up 5 bases and J gave up 3 bases, with 20 bases separating them. This chain's CDR3 is CASSAPDTTGIYEQYF. In DNA form, the CDR3 reads TGTGCCAGCAGCGCCCCCGACACGACGGGAATCTACGAGCAGTACTTC.

The rearrangement links TRBV4-2 to TRBJ1-3, with D perhaps matching TRBD1 (5 bases). Trimming shortened V by 3 bases and J by 7 bases, and 16 bases separated the two germline ends. The CDR3 spans 15 residues. Looked up from germline, CDR1 is LGHNA and CDR2 is YNFKEQ. CDR3 sequence: CASSQQFEGVNTIYF. In DNA form, the CDR3 reads TGTGCCAGCAGCCAGCAGTTTGAAGGGGTCAACACCATATATTTT.

The genes are TRBV5-1 and TRBJ2-3, with 7 bases that match TRBD1. The CDR3 contains 15 residues. Looked up from germline, CDR1 is SGHRS and CDR2 is YFSETQ. The V gene end was trimmed by 0 bases and the J gene end by 3 bases; junction bases not matched to a gene: 4. CDR3 sequence reads: CASSLGGGLTDTQYF. The CDR3 DNA reads as TGCGCCAGCAGCTTGGGAGGGGGCTTAACAGATACGCAGTATTTT.

The V gene is TRBV28, the J gene TRBJ1-1; D call uncertain. This CDR3 contains 14 residues. Per the germline V gene, CDR1 is MDHEN and CDR2 is SYDVKM. Trimming left V 4 bases short and J 3 bases short, with 12 bases between. CDR3 residues: CASSSPGRDTEAFF. CDR3 nucleotide sequence: TGTGCCAGCAGTTCCCCCGGTAGGGACACTGAAGCTTTCTTT.

The V and J genes are TRBV7-2 and TRBJ1-3; D unclear. The germline CDR1 and CDR2 sequences are SGHTA and FQGNSA. The CDR3 runs 15 residues. The V end lost 3 bases, the J end lost 0 bases, and 9 bases lay between the germline ends. The CDR3 reads CASSLEAYSGNTIYF. The CDR3 region has the DNA TGTGCCAGCAGCTTGGAGGCGTACTCTGGAAACACCATATATTTT. The full variable domain, in which reference TRBV7-2 and TRBJ1-3 provide the parts outside the CDR3, is GAGVSQSPSNKVTEKGKDVELRCDPISGHTALYWYRQSLGQGLEFLIYFQGNSAPDKSGLPSDRFSAERTGGSVSTLTIQRTQQEDSAVYLCASSLEAYSGNTIYFGEGSWLTVV.

The chain employs TRBV4-1 and TRBJ1-5; 7 nucleotides match TRBD1. The length of the CDR3 is 15 residues. After removal of 1 base from V and 5 bases from J, the junction contained 5 bases not matched to a gene. CDR1 is MGHRA, CDR2 YSYEKL, per germline. CDR3 nucleotides: TGCGCCAGCAGCCAAGGGACAGGAGCTTATCAGCCCCAGCATTTT. Protein: CASSQGTGAYQPQHF.

This chain uses TRBV3-1 (or the pseudogene TRBV3-2) with TRBJ1-4; 10 positions agree with TRBD1. This CDR3 has 15 amino acids. V lost 0 bases and J lost 9; bases outside the gene matches: 4. Germline V CDR1 and CDR2: LGHDT, YNNKEL (reference sequence). The CDR3 region has the DNA TGTGCCAGCAGCCAAGAGCGGGACAGGGGCCAAAAACTGTTTTTT. Encoded protein: CASSQERDRGQKLFF.

V gene TRBV2 combines with J gene TRBJ2-2, with 13 nucleotides matching TRBD2. The V and J ends lost 5 bases and 7 bases, in that order; junction bases with no gene match: 7. Germline loops: CDR1 SNHLY, CDR2 FYNNEI. This CDR3 contains 16 residues. The CDR3 sequence is CASSSGTSGMIGELFF. CDR3 nucleotides: TGTGCCAGCAGTTCCGGGACTAGCGGGATGATCGGGGAGCTGTTTTTT.

This clone has just one count. The rearrangement joins TRBV28 to TRBJ1-3; no definite D call. CDR3 length equals 15 residues. Trimming took 3 bases from V and 1 from J, leaving 10 bases between them. Germline values: CDR1 MDHEN, CDR2 SYDVKM. Here the CDR3 DNA reads TGTGCCAGCAGTTTTCACGGGGAGTCTGGAAACACCATATATTTT. Protein: CASSFHGESGNTIYF.

The chain carries TRBV28 and TRBJ2-7, with D tentatively TRBD1 or TRBD2 (6 bases each). Germline CDR1 reads MDHEN; CDR2 reads SYDVKM. This CDR3 has 13 residues. V was shortened by 3 bases and J by 3 bases, with 9 bases between the two germline ends. DNA of the CDR3: TGTGCCAGCAGTTTTGGGGGGCTCTACGAGCAGTACTTC. Translating it yields CASSFGGLYEQYF.